These 20 T cell receptor beta chains were all obtained from the same sample, sequenced in a study of blood T cell repertoires in COVID-19. Sequenced by immunoSEQ multiplex PCR; TCRdb stores in-frame clones only, minus some. The sample carries approximately 110,000 clones, roughly 80% recorded once. The sequencing input was peripheral blood. Every receptor here comes from a woman aged 80 or over with acute or convalescent COVID-19.

The V and J genes are TRBV24-1 and TRBJ2-1, with D tentatively TRBD2 (5 bases). Germline-derived CDR1 and CDR2 are KGHDR and SFDVKD. The V end was cut by 6 bases, the J end by 9 bases, with 23 bases between. The CDR3 extends over 16 amino acids. The chain's CDR3 is CATSRPVGGSEGEQFF. The CDR3 DNA is TGTGCCACCAGTAGGCCCGTAGGTGGGAGCGAGGGTGAGCAGTTCTTC.

This rearrangement joins TRBV12-3 or TRBV12-4 to TRBJ1-1; 7 positions match TRBD1. V was clipped by 6 bases and J by 1 base; unmatched bases: 2. There are 13 residues in the CDR3. The CDR3 protein is CASSNRGNTEAFF. CDR3 coding DNA: TGTGCCAGCAGCAACAGGGGGAACACTGAAGCTTTCTTT.

In the case of this clone: The sample has other DNA sequences that encode this CDR3 too. This rearrangement joins TRBV2 to TRBJ2-3; the match to TRBD1 covers 8 bases. CDR3 length equals 14 residues. CDR1 is SNHLY and CDR2 is FYNNEI in the germline V gene. The V and J ends lost 4 bases and 2 bases, in that order; junction bases with no gene match: 2. CDR3 in DNA: TGTGCCAGCAGTGGTCAGGGGGCCACAGATACGCAGTATTTT. It codes for CASSGQGATDTQYF.

As concerns this clone: The same CDR3 can be traced to other DNA sequences in this sample. The chain carries TRBV6-5 and TRBJ2-3; the D gene is possibly TRBD2 (5 bases). There are 13 residues in the CDR3. V lost 5 bases, J lost 2 bases, and 8 bases lay in between. The germline V gene has CDR1 MNHEY and CDR2 SVGAGI. The CDR3 nucleotides are TGTGCCAGCAGTCCGGGATTCACAGATACGCAGTATTTT. Translated: CASSPGFTDTQYF.

The chain uses TRBV11-3 and TRBJ2-2, with D possibly TRBD2 on 6 matching bases. The V gene's germline CDR1 is SGHNT and CDR2 YENEEA. The CDR3 length is 14 residues. Deletions cut 5 bases from V and 1 base from J, with 8 bases between. The CDR3 DNA reads TGTGCCAGCAGCGTGGGGGGGAACACCGGGGAGCTGTTTTTT. Protein: CASSVGGNTGELFF.

The chain combines TRBV18 with TRBJ1-6, with 10 bases aligning to TRBD1. The germline gives CDR1 KGHSH, CDR2 LQKENI. The CDR3 sequence is 16 residues long. The junction had 8 bases not matched to a gene; V was cut back by 5 bases and J by 7 bases. In DNA form, the CDR3 reads TGTGCCAGCTCAACGCCGGGACAGGGGAAGAATTCACCCCTCCACTTT. Amino acids: CASSTPGQGKNSPLHF.

The chain carries TRBV3-1 (or the pseudogene TRBV3-2) and TRBJ2-1; D remains unclear. Per the germline V gene, CDR1 is LGHDT and CDR2 is YNNKEL (reference sequence). The CDR3 has 12 residues. Trimming pared 8 bases from V and 9 bases from J, leaving 14 bases between. For the CDR3, the DNA is TGTGCCAGCGACACCTCAGGCGCTGAGCAGTTCTTC. This codes for CASDTSGAEQFF.

This chain links TRBV10-3 with TRBJ2-7, with D possibly being TRBD1 (6 bases). Trimming cost V 0 bases and J 2 bases, with 11 bases left between them. Germline CDR1 ENHRY, CDR2 SYGVKD. This CDR3 comprises 15 residues. The CDR3 DNA follows: TGTGCCATCAGTGAGTCGGAGGACAGAACCTACGAGCAGTACTTC. It yields the protein CAISESEDRTYEQYF.

The CDR3 sequence: CASSLSRTGRETQYF. The CDR3 nucleotides read TGTGCCAGCAGCTTATCCCGGACGGGAAGGGAGACCCAGTACTTC. The chain is built from TRBV7-9 and TRBJ2-5; a weak D match, TRBD2 (5 bases). CDR3 size: 15 residues. The ends were cut back, 2 bases at V and 5 bases at J, with 15 bases in the middle. From germline, CDR1 is SEHNR and CDR2 FQNEAQ (reference sequence). Full variable domain (remainder filled in from reference TRBV7-9 and TRBJ2-5): DTGVSQNPRHKITKRGQNVTFRCDPISEHNRLYWYRQTLGQGPEFLTYFQNEAQLEKSRLLSDRFSAERPKGSFSTLEIQRTEQGDSAMYLCASSLSRTGRETQYFGPGTRLLVL.

The chain couples TRBV7-9 to TRBJ1-1; no clear D. CDR1 is SEHNR, CDR2 FQNEAQ, per germline (reference sequence). Trimming shortened V by 2 bases and J by 3 bases, and 4 bases separated the two germline ends. The CDR3 runs 12 residues. The CDR3 spells CASSLRDTEAFF. For the CDR3, the DNA is TGTGCCAGCAGCTTACGGGACACTGAAGCTTTCTTT.

V usage is TRBV10-3 and J usage is TRBJ2-2; a weak D match, TRBD1 (6 bases). The CDR3 loop spans 16 amino acids. Trimming removed 9 bases at V and 0 bases at J, with 17 bases between. Germline V gene sequence: CDR1 ENHRY, CDR2 SYGVKD. The CDR3 region has the DNA TGTGCCATTCGGGACATCCTATACGCGAACACCGGGGAGCTGTTTTTT. Translating it yields CAIRDILYANTGELFF.

The chain uses TRBV5-4 and TRBJ1-4, with D uncertain. Germline V gene lookup returns CDR1 SGHNT and CDR2 YYREEE (reference sequence). This CDR3 has 14 amino acids. Trimming stripped 0 bases from V and 8 bases from J, with 11 bases between. The CDR3 DNA sequence: TGTGCCAGCAGCTTGGCTGGGAGTGGGGAAAAACTGTTTTTT. Its protein is CASSLAGSGEKLFF.

In DNA form, the CDR3 reads TGTGCCAGCAGTTACAAGGCGGCGGCTGAAGCTTTCTTT. It specifies CASSYKAAAEAFF. The genes are TRBV27 and TRBJ1-1; D is uncertain. The CDR3 is made up of 13 amino acids. The germline V gene has CDR1 MNHEY and CDR2 SMNVEV (reference sequence). The V end was cut by 4 bases, the J end by 6 bases, with 12 bases between.

The chain employs TRBV29-1 and TRBJ1-4; 8 positions agree with TRBD1. Germline V gene data show CDR1 as SQVTM and CDR2 as ANQGSEA. CDR3 length: 15 amino acids. After removal of 2 bases from V and 7 bases from J, the junction contained 9 bases not matched to a gene. The CDR3 loop is CSVELSGGGGEKLFF. CDR3 in DNA: TGCAGCGTTGAACTGTCAGGGGGCGGTGGTGAAAAACTGTTTTTT. Full variable domain (outside the CDR3, taken from reference TRBV29-1 and TRBJ1-4): SAVISQKPSRDICQRGTSLTIQCQVDSQVTMMFWYRQQPGQSLTLIATANQGSEATYESGFVIDKFPISRPNLTFSTLTVSNMSPEDSSIYLCSVELSGGGGEKLFFGSGTQLSVL.

The chain combines TRBV4-3 with TRBJ1-2, with 11 bases aligning to TRBD1. The CDR3 has 16 residues. The V gene's germline CDR1 is LGHNA and CDR2 YSLEER. J lost 2 bases, V lost 0 bases, and 2 bases had no gene match. CDR3 sequence (DNA): TGCGCCAGCAGCCAAGATTGGACAGGGGGCAACTATGGCTACACCTTC. Its protein is CASSQDWTGGNYGYTF.

This chain connects TRBV28 to TRBJ2-1, with 9 nucleotides matching TRBD2. Germline V CDR1 and CDR2: MDHEN, SYDVKM. The CDR3 contains 15 residues. V was pared by 4 bases and J by 4 bases, with 5 bases of the junction left unmatched. The CDR3 sequence: CASSWAGGLYNEQFF. CDR3 DNA: TGTGCCAGCAGTTGGGCGGGAGGGCTGTACAATGAGCAGTTCTTC. Supplemented by reference TRBV28 and TRBJ2-1, the full variable domain reads DVKVTQSSRYLVKRTGEKVFLECVQDMDHENMFWYRQDPGLGLRLIYFSYDVKMKEKGDIPEGYSVSREKKERFSLILESASTNQTSMYLCASSWAGGLYNEQFFGPGTRLTVL.

V is TRBV5-1 and J is TRBJ2-3, with D possibly being TRBD2 (5 bases). The CDR3 runs 16 residues. Germline loops: CDR1 SGHRS, CDR2 YFSETQ. V was clipped by 3 bases and J by 3 bases, with 17 bases between them. In nucleotides, the CDR3 is TGCGCCAGCAGCTCAGGACCCGGACGAGGGACAGATACGCAGTATTTT. This gives the protein CASSSGPGRGTDTQYF. The complete variable domain, with remaining parts taken from reference TRBV5-1 and TRBJ2-3, reads KAGVTQTPRYLIKTRGQQVTLSCSPISGHRSVSWYQQTPGQGLQFLFEYFSETQRNKGNFPGRFSGRQFSNSRSEMNVSTLELGDSALYLCASSSGPGRGTDTQYFGPGTRLTVL.

This chain connects TRBV5-6 to TRBJ2-2; a weak D match, TRBD1 (5 bases). V was pared by 4 bases and J by 1 base, with 8 bases between. The CDR3 runs 14 residues. Looked up from germline, CDR1 is SGHDT and CDR2 is YYEEEE. The CDR3 loop reads CASSLRGNTGELFF. The CDR3 DNA reads TGTGCCAGCAGCCTAAGGGGGAACACCGGGGAGCTGTTTTTT.

This clone has only one observation. V gene TRBV10-3 combines with J gene TRBJ2-5; no definite D call. CDR1 and CDR2 (germline): ENHRY, SYGVKD. Trimming shortened V by 0 bases and J by 5 bases, and 7 bases separated the two germline ends. CDR3 size: 13 residues. The CDR3 loop is CAISESQRETQYF. The CDR3 DNA reads as TGTGCCATCAGTGAGTCGCAACGGGAGACCCAGTACTTC.

The chain couples TRBV24-1 to TRBJ2-5; TRBD2 aligns across 11 bases. The CDR3 totals 16 residues. The germline V gene has CDR1 KGHDR and CDR2 SFDVKD. V lost 5 bases to trimming and J lost 5 bases; unmatched junction nucleotides: 9. CDR3 residues: CATSADSGRAGETQYF. The CDR3 DNA reads as TGTGCCACCAGTGCCGATAGCGGGAGGGCCGGGGAGACCCAGTACTTC.